What follows are 21 T cell receptor beta chains derived from one specimen sequenced in a study of vaccination and CD4 T cells after COVID-19. The antigens for these receptors are not known. CD4+ T cells that had been cultured provided DNA sequenced with the Oncomine TCR Beta short-read assay. TCRdb reprocessed the PCR reads with MiXCR, giving one entry per CDR3 protein. The sample comprises about 20,000 distinct CDR3 sequences, about 43% of which are singletons, and over 2.5% rests with the top ten. Treatment in this sample: roughly 11-day PBMC culture with coronavirus spike peptide pools or control peptides (ViraFEST assay). The source was CD4+ T cells from blood, cultured in vitro, collected after SARS-CoV-2 vaccination. The receptor source for this set is a human donor who had recovered from COVID-19.

This clonotype was picked up a small number of times. V and J are TRBV7-2 and TRBJ2-3; no reliable D call. The CDR3 is made up of 13 amino acids. In germline, CDR1 is SGHTA, CDR2 FQGNSA. Trimming took 4 bases from V and 3 from J, leaving 8 bases between them. CDR3 DNA sequence: TGTGCCAGCAGCTCGGGCCGGACAGATACGCAGTATTTT. As protein: CASSSGRTDTQYF.

This chain connects TRBV20-1 to TRBJ1-2, with unresolved D. The germline CDR1 and CDR2 sequences are DFQATT and SNEGSKA (reference sequence). V was shortened by 5 bases and J by 2 bases, with 9 bases between the two germline ends. CDR3 length: 12 residues. In DNA form, the CDR3 reads TGCAGTGCTCCTACACCGAACTATGGCTACACCTTC. This codes for CSAPTPNYGYTF.

This clonotype was seen a handful of times. The gene calls are TRBV19 and TRBJ1-5; D may be TRBD1 (5 bases). V was trimmed by 2 bases and J by 3 bases, leaving 14 bases between them. The CDR3 covers 16 residues. CDR1 is LNHDA, CDR2 SQIVND, per germline (reference sequence). DNA for the CDR3: TGTGCCAGTAGTATACGCGGTCAGGGTTTCAATCAGCCCCAGCATTTT. As protein: CASSIRGQGFNQPQHF. Complete variable domain (other parts from reference TRBV19 and TRBJ1-5): DGGITQSPKYLFRKEGQNVTLSCEQNLNHDAMYWYRQDPGQGLRLIYYSQIVNDFQKGDIAEGYSVSREKKESFPLTVTSAQKNPTAFYLCASSIRGQGFNQPQHFGDGTRLSIL.

The CDR3 sequence: CASSVTGLEAFF. CDR3 DNA sequence: TGTGCCAGCAGCGTAACCGGGTTAGAAGCTTTCTTT. The rearrangement links TRBV6-1 to TRBJ1-1; D gene unclear. V lost 6 bases to trimming and J lost 8 bases, with 13 bases between them. Germline values: CDR1 MNHNS, CDR2 SASEGT. The CDR3 contains 12 residues.

The genes are TRBV7-3 and TRBJ2-2; 14 bases match TRBD2. The V and J ends lost 5 bases and 5 bases, in that order; junction bases with no gene match: 4. Germline-derived CDR1 and CDR2 are SGHTA and FQGTGA. CDR3 size: 16 residues. This chain's CDR3 is CASSAGLAGATGELFF. Written as DNA, the CDR3 is TGTGCCAGCAGCGCGGGACTAGCGGGGGCTACCGGGGAGCTGTTTTTT.

The J gene is TRBJ1-4, the V gene TRBV28; unclear D gene. The CDR3 has 12 residues. CDR1 is MDHEN and CDR2 is SYDVKM in the germline V gene. Trimming shortened V by 4 bases and J by 10 bases, and 10 bases separated the two germline ends. The CDR3 bases are TGTGCCAGCAGTTGGACTGAGGGAAAACTGTTTTTT. Amino acid sequence: CASSWTEGKLFF.

The chain employs TRBV20-1 and TRBJ2-7, with 12 bases fitting TRBD2. CDR3 length: 16 amino acids. V shed 5 bases and J 5 bases; nucleotides not matched to a gene: 13. Germline V gene sequence: CDR1 DFQATT, CDR2 SNEGSKA (reference sequence). CDR3 bases: TGCAGTGCTGTGCCGTGGACTAGCGGGAACTTCCACGAGCAGTACTTC. Protein: CSAVPWTSGNFHEQYF.

The V and J genes are TRBV7-7 and TRBJ2-2; possible D gene TRBD2, 7 bases. This CDR3 is 16 amino acids long. Germline V gives CDR1 SSHAT, CDR2 FNYEAQ (reference sequence). Trimming left V 6 bases short and J 8 bases short, with 22 bases between. CDR3 residues: CASSPVLGGPSGELFF. The CDR3 DNA follows: TGTGCCAGCAGTCCCGTCTTGGGGGGGCCAAGTGGGGAGCTGTTTTTT. Based on the CDR3 plus reference TRBV7-7 and TRBJ2-2, the full variable domain is GAGVSQSPRYKVTKRGQDVTLRCDPISSHATLYWYQQALGQGPEFLTYFNYEAQPDKSGLPSDRFSAERPEGSISTLTIQRTEQRDSAMYRCASSPVLGGPSGELFFGEGSRLTVL.

This clonotype showed up just a few times. V is TRBV6-1 and J is TRBJ1-6; TRBD1 matches 10 bases. After removal of 7 bases from V and 7 bases from J, the junction contained 19 bases not matched to a gene. This CDR3 is built from 19 residues. The germline V gene has CDR1 MNHNS and CDR2 SASEGT. CDR3 coding DNA: TGTGCCAGCACCGACATAAGTCCCTATGGGGGACAGGGGAATTCACCCCTCCACTTT. Its translation is CASTDISPYGGQGNSPLHF.

The chain couples TRBV7-8 to TRBJ2-3; tentatively, D is TRBD2 (5 bases). Germline values: CDR1 SGHVS, CDR2 FQNEAQ. Deletions cut 5 bases from V and 6 bases from J, with 21 bases between. There are 16 residues in the CDR3. The CDR3 DNA is TGTGCCAGCAGCCTCTGGCGTTTTGGGAGTAGGGATACGCAGTATTTT. Protein: CASSLWRFGSRDTQYF.

The table lists this clonotype with a count of one. The chain joins TRBV11-3 to TRBJ2-5, with a possible D match to TRBD2 (5 bases). CDR1 is SGHNT and CDR2 is YENEEA in the germline V gene. The CDR3 has 14 residues. V was trimmed by 5 bases and J by 3 bases, leaving 13 bases between them. The CDR3 DNA follows: TGTGCCAGCAGCCAGTACAGCGGAGAAGAGACCCAGTACTTC. Protein product: CASSQYSGEETQYF.

This clonotype was seen only a few times. The chain joins TRBV2 to TRBJ2-5, with 8 bases matching TRBD2. CDR1 is SNHLY and CDR2 is FYNNEI in the germline V gene. The CDR3 spans 15 residues. V gave up 6 bases and J gave up 2 bases; unmatched junction bases: 8. CDR3 protein: CASRMAGGGQETQYF. CDR3 sequence (DNA): TGTGCCAGCAGGATGGCGGGGGGCGGACAAGAGACCCAGTACTTC.

In its sample, this clonotype was seen a few times. The chain couples TRBV20-1 to TRBJ2-1; TRBD2 aligns across 10 bases. V shed 6 bases and J 3 bases; nucleotides not matched to a gene: 5. Germline V gives CDR1 DFQATT, CDR2 SNEGSKA (reference sequence). CDR3 length: 14 residues. CDR3 coding DNA: TGCAGTGCCCAAGGACTAGCGGACTACAATGAGCAGTTCTTC. Amino acids: CSAQGLADYNEQFF.

V and J are TRBV12-3 or TRBV12-4 and TRBJ2-3; the match to TRBD1 covers 8 bases. V lost 6 bases to trimming and J lost 1 base; unmatched junction nucleotides: 9. There are 16 residues in the CDR3. The CDR3 protein is CASRPQGARGTDTQYF. The DNA of the CDR3 is TGTGCCAGCAGACCCCAGGGGGCAAGGGGCACAGATACGCAGTATTTT.

This clonotype was detected a few times. The rearrangement uses TRBV24-1 and TRBJ2-5; D remains unclear. V lost 5 bases and J lost 5, with 8 bases in between. The CDR3 extends over 12 amino acids. Germline assignment: CDR1 KGHDR and CDR2 SFDVKD. The CDR3 DNA reads TGTGCCACCAGTGTCAACGGGGAGACCCAGTACTTC. This sequence encodes CATSVNGETQYF.

The chain has TRBV7-2 and TRBJ2-7, with D perhaps matching TRBD2 (5 bases). CDR1 is SGHTA and CDR2 is FQGNSA in the germline V gene. V gave up 7 bases and J gave up 1 base, with 14 bases separating them. This CDR3 contains 14 residues. The CDR3 spells CASTLSPGSYEQYF. CDR3 nucleotide sequence: TGTGCCAGCACCCTATCGCCGGGGTCCTACGAGCAGTACTTC.

This CDR3 reads CASSLGRPAGAGELFF. CDR3 coding DNA: TGTGCCAGCAGTTTGGGCCGGCCCGCGGGAGCCGGGGAGCTGTTTTTT. The chain couples TRBV6-5 to TRBJ2-2, with TRBD2 matching over 7 bases. J gave up 6 bases and V 4 bases, and 11 bases lay outside the gene matches. The CDR3 runs to 16 residues. Germline-derived CDR1 and CDR2 are MNHEY and SVGAGI.

The rearrangement links TRBV7-2 to TRBJ1-2; TRBD1 might be the D (6 bases). Trimming left V 1 base short and J 6 bases short, with 12 bases between. The CDR3 loop spans 14 amino acids. Germline V CDR1 and CDR2: SGHTA, FQGNSA. DNA of the CDR3: TGTGCCAGCAGCTTAGGTCGGGGGGCTCATGGCTACACCTTC. Amino acid sequence: CASSLGRGAHGYTF.

The rearrangement joins TRBV27 to TRBJ1-3; D is unresolved. V gave up 4 bases and J gave up 0 bases, with 7 bases separating them. The CDR3 length is 14 residues. The V gene's germline CDR1 is MNHEY and CDR2 SMNVEV (reference sequence). The CDR3 nucleotides are TGTGCCAGCAGTTCAGTGTACTCTGGAAACACCATATATTTT. Protein sequence: CASSSVYSGNTIYF.

This chain joins TRBV28 and TRBJ2-4, with 8 positions matching TRBD1. The ends lost 7 bases at V and 3 bases at J; junction bases unmatched: 8. CDR1 and CDR2 (germline): MDHEN, SYDVKM. The CDR3 contains 15 residues. CDR3 residues: CASTPGQGSKNIQYF. CDR3 coding DNA: TGTGCCAGCACCCCCGGACAGGGAAGCAAAAACATTCAGTACTTC.

CDR3 loop: CASSAGTGVREQFF. As DNA, the CDR3 is TGTGCCAGCAGTGCCGGGACAGGGGTTCGGGAGCAGTTCTTC. The rearrangement joins TRBV6-1 to TRBJ2-1; 10 nucleotides align to TRBD1. CDR1 and CDR2 (germline): MNHNS, SASEGT. V was pared by 4 bases and J by 10 bases, with 7 bases of the junction left unmatched. The CDR3 runs to 14 residues.